This TCR beta chain derives from a study (dated by TCRdb to 2021 to 2024). Survey-level sequencing on the immunoSEQ platform was used to profile TCR beta chain repertoires. Regarding the original processing steps: Repertoire diversity was quantified as the inverse Simpson index, and CDR3 amino acid length spectratypes and V-J pairing frequencies were compared. To annotate clonotypes specific to SARS-CoV-2, CMV, influenza A and EBV, TCR beta CDR3 sequences were compared against VDJdb. TCRdb's version of the immuneACCESS table is confined to in-frame rearrangements and falls short of the full clone set. An unresolved V gene accounts for under half of the shortfall where checked; the remainder is of unknown origin. The D gene and trimming were derived from the DNA, and the V and J assignments and clone size from that table. Within this sample are around 50,000 clones, with about 92% of them counted one time only. Around 10% of the sample is held by the ten biggest clonotypes.

Summary of the overall study and its limitations: Further investigation, including longitudinal sampling and assessment of a control group, is stated by the authors to be required.

PBMCs were isolated from peripheral blood, and genomic DNA from unsorted PBMCs was used for TCR beta sequencing. Notes on this clone: What this receptor recognizes is not known. Within one base of it there is no much larger clone, and no base qualities were kept.

The CDR3 sequence holds 15 residues, the cysteine and phenylalanine included. Just the 45-base CDR3 DNA is kept, in frame starting at base 1. Ends trimmed: V by 0 bases, J by 9 bases; bases unmatched to a gene: 6. The chain was built from TRBV5-3 and TRBJ2-2; 9 bases in the middle match TRBD2. TRBV5-3 is an open reading frame whose function is uncertain. Material: PBMCs. This receptor was obtained from a man aged 40-49 years with rheumatoid arthritis. The DNA is as follows: TGTGCCAGAAGCTTGGTGGTAGCGGGAGTTAGGGAGCTGTTTTTT. It encodes CARSLVVAGVRELFF.